This record concerns one T cell receptor beta chain sequence. This record belongs to a study of blood T cell repertoires in COVID-19. Study background: From the United States, Italy and Spain came samples of acute and convalescent COVID-19. Sample material is recorded as cDNA or gDNA derived from T cells, B-cell-depleted T cells, or PBMCs.

Trimming removed 7 bases from V and 4 bases from J, with 17 bases in between. Germline CDR1 MGHDK, CDR2 SYGVNS. The CDR3 consists of 16 residues. Per the original methods: Reference gene primer amplification gave estimated nucleated cell counts. TCRdb's table, derived via immunoSEQ multiplex PCR, lists solely in-frame clones and lacks some. The V and J calls and the clone size are those of that table, but D and trimming were determined from the DNA. The sample records 200,000 or so clones, around 81% being singletons. The origin of this receptor is a man in his sixties with COVID-19, enrolled during active disease. The sequencing input was peripheral blood. The rearrangement uses TRBV25-1 and TRBJ2-6; D uncertain. The CDR3: CASTSLHSLGANVLTF. The CDR3 DNA sequence: TGTGCCAGCACTTCACTCCATAGCCTCGGGGCCAACGTCCTGACTTTC.